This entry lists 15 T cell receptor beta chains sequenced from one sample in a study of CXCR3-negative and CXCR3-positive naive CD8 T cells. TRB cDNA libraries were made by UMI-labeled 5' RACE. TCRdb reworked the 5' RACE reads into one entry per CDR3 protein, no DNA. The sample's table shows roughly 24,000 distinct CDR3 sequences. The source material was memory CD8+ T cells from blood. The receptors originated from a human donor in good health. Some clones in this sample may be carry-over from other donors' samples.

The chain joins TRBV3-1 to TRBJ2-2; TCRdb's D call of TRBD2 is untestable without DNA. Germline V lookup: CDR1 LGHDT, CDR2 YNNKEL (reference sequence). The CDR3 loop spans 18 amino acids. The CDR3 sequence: CASSQVLSGGEPTGELFF.

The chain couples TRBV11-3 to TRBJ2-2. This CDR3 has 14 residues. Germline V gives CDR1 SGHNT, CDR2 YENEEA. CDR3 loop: CASSLRVLPGELFF.

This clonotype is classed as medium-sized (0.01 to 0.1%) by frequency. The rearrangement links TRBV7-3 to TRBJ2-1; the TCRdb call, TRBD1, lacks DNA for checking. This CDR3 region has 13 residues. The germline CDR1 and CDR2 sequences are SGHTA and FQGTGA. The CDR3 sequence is CASSLGGSNEQFF. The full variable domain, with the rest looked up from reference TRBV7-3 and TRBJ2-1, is GAGVSQTPSNKVTEKGKYVELRCDPISGHTALYWYRQSLGQGPEFLIYFQGTGAADDSGLPNDRFFAVRPEGSVSTLKIQRTERGDSAVYLCASSLGGSNEQFFGPGTRLTVL.

The CDR3: CSIPGQGTGYTF. This chain connects TRBV29-1 to TRBJ1-2; TCRdb's D call, TRBD1, is unchecked because there is no DNA. Germline V gene data show CDR1 as SQVTM and CDR2 as ANQGSEA. The CDR3 covers 12 residues.

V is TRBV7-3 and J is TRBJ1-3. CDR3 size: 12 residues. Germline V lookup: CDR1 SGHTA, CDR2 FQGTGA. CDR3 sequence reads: CASSLDGNTIYF.

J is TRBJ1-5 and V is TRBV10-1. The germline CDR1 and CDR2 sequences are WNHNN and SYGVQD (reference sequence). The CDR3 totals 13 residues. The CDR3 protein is CASSEVPNQPQHF.

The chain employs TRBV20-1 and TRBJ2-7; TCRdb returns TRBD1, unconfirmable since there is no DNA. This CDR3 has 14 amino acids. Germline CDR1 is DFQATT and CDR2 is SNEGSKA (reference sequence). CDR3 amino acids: CSANTGTELYEQYF.

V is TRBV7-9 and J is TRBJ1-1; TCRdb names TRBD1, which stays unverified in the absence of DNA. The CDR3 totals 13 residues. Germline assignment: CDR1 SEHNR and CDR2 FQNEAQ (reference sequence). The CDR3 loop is CASDQGAQTEAFF.

CDR3 residues: CASSNGQRYEQYF. The chain employs TRBV21-1 and TRBJ2-7; lacking DNA, the TRBD1 call made by TCRdb goes unchecked. TRBV21-1 is a recognized pseudogene. There are 13 residues in the CDR3.

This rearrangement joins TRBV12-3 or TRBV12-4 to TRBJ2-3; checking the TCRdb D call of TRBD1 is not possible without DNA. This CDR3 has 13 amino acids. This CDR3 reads CASSQGLADTQYF.

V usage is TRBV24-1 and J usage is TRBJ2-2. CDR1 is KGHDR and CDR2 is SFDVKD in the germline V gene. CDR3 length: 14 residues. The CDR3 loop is CATSDQKTGGELFF.

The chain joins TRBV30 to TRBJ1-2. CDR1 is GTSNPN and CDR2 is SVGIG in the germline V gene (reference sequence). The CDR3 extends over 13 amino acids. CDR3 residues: CAWSVYANYGYTF. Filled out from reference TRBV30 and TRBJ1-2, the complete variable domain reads SQTIHQWPATLVQPVGSPLSLECTVEGTSNPNLYWYRQAAGRGLQLLFYSVGIGQISSEVPQNLSASRPQDRQFILSSKKLLLSDSGFYLCAWSVYANYGYTFGSGTRLTVV.

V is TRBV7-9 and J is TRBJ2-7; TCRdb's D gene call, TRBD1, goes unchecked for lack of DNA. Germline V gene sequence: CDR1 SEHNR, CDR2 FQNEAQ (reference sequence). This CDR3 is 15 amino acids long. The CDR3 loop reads CASSYGGDGYYEQYF.

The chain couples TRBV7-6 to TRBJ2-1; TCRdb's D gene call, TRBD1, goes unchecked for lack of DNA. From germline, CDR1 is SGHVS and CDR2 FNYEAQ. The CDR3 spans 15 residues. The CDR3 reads CASSLIREAYNEQFF.

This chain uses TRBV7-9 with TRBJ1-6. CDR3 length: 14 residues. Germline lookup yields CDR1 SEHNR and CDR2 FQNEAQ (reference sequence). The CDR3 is CASSLAAQTMRLHF.